This T cell receptor beta chain was captured by sequencing in a study of OX40 agonist ivuxolimab in advanced cancers. Regarding the study as a whole: Mean expanded clone counts were higher in CD8+ than CD4+ T cells.

Sequencing used immunoSEQ multiplex PCR; TCRdb keeps in-frame clones, though not all of them. The table records around 95,000 clones, 85% to 90% of them present only once. This CDR3 comprises 15 residues. Trimming cost V 4 bases and J 1 base; bases outside gene matches: 8. CDR1 and CDR2 (germline): SGHNT, YYREEE (reference sequence). In its sample, this clone was seen once. Its target is unknown. The J gene is TRBJ2-7, the V gene TRBV5-4; 7 nucleotides agree with TRBD1. This receptor was taken from an adult with an advanced solid tumor such as melanoma, head and neck, liver or kidney cancer. The sequencing here drew on CD4+ or CD8+ T cells sorted from blood, taken in a trial of the OX40 agonist ivuxolimab. In DNA form, the CDR3 reads TGTGCCAGCAGCCAAGGACAGGTCACATCCTACGAGCAGTACTTC. Translation: CASSQGQVTSYEQYF.